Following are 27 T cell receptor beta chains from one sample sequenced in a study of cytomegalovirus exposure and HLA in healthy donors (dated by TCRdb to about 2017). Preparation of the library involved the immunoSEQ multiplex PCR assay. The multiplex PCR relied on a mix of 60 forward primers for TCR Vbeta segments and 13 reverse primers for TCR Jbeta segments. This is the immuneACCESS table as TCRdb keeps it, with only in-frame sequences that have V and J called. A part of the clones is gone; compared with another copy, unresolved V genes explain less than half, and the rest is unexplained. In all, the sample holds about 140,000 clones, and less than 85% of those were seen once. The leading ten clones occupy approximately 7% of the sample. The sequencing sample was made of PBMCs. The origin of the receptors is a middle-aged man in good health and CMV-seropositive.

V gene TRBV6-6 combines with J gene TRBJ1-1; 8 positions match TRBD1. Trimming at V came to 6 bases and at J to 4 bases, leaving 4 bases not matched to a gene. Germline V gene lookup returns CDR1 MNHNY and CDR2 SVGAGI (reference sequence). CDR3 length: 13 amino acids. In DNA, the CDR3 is TGTGCCAGCAGCGACAGGGGAAGCACTGAAGCTTTCTTT. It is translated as CASSDRGSTEAFF.

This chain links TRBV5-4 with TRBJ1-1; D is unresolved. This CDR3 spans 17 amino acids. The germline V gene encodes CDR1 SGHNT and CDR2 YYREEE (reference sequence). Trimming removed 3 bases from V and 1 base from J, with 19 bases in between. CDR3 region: CASSSGLPGRSNTEAFF. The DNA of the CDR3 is TGTGCCAGCAGCTCCGGACTCCCCGGGCGGTCGAACACTGAAGCTTTCTTT.

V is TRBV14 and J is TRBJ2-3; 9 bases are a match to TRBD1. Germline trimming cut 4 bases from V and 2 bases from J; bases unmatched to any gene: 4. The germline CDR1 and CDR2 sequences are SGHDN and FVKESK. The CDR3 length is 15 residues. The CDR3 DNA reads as TGTGCCAGCAGCCCGGGACAGGGATACACAGATACGCAGTATTTT. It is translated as CASSPGQGYTDTQYF.

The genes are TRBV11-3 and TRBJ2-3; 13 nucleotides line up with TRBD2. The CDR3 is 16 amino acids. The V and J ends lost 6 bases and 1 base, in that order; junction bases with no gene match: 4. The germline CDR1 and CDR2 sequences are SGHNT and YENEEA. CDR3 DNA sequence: TGTGCCAGCAGTCGGACTAGCGGGAGAGGCACAGATACGCAGTATTTT. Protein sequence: CASSRTSGRGTDTQYF.

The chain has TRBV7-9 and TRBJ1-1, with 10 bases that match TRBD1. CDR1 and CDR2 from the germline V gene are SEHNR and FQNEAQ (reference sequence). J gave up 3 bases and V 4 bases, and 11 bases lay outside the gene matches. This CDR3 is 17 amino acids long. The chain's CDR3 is CASSSRWTGGIDTEAFF. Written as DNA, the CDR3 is TGTGCCAGCAGCTCCCGTTGGACAGGGGGGATCGACACTGAAGCTTTCTTT.

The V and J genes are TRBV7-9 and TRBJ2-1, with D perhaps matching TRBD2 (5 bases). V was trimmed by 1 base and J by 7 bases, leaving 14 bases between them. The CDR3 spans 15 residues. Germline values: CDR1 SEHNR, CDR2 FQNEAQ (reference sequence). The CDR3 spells CASSLGGALGNEQFF. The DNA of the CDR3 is TGTGCCAGCAGCTTAGGGGGAGCTCTAGGGAATGAGCAGTTCTTC.

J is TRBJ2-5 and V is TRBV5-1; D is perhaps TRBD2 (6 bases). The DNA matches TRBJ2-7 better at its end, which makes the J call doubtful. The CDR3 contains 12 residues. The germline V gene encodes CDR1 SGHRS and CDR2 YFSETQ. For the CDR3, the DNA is TGCGCCAGCAGCCCGGAGGGTTACGAGCAGTACTTC. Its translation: CASSPEGYEQYF.

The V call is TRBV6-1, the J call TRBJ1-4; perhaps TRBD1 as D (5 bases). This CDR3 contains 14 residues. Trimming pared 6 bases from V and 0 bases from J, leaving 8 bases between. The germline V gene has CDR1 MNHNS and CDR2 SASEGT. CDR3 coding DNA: TGTGCCAGCAGGAGACAGCCAACTAATGAAAAACTGTTTTTT. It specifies CASRRQPTNEKLFF.

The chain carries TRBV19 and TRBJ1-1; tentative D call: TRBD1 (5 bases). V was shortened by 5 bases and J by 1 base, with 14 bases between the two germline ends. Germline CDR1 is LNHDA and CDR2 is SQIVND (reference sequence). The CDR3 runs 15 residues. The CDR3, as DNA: TGTGCCAGTAGTGTGAGGGGACTGGGGAACACTGAAGCTTTCTTT. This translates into CASSVRGLGNTEAFF.

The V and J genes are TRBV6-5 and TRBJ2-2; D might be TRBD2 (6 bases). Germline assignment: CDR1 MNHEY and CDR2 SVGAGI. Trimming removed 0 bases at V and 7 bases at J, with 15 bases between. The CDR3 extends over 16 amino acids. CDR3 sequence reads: CASSYSKTSMVGELFF. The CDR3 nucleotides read TGTGCCAGCAGTTACTCAAAGACTAGTATGGTCGGGGAGCTGTTTTTT.

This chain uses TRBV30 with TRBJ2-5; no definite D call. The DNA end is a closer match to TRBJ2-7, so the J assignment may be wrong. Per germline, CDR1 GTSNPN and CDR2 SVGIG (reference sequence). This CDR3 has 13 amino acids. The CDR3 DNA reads TGTGCCTGGAGTGTACTGTCCTTCTACGAGCAGTACTTC. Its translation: CAWSVLSFYEQYF.

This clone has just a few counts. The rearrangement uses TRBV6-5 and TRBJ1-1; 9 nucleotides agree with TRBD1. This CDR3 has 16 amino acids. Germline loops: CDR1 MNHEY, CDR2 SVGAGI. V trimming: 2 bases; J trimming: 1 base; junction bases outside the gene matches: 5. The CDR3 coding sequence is TGTGCCAGCAGTTACCTCGGGACAGGGACGAACACTGAAGCTTTCTTT. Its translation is CASSYLGTGTNTEAFF.

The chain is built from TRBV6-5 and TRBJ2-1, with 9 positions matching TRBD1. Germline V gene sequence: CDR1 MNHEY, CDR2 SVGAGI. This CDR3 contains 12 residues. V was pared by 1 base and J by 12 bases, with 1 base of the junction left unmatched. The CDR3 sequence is CASSYLQGAQFF. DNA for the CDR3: TGTGCCAGCAGTTACTTACAGGGGGCGCAGTTCTTC.

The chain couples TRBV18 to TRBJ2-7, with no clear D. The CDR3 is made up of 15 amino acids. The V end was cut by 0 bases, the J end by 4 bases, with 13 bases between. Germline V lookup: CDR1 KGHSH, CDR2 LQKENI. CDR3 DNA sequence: TGTGCCAGCTCACCACCAAATCAGGTTTCATACGAGCAGTACTTC. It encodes CASSPPNQVSYEQYF.

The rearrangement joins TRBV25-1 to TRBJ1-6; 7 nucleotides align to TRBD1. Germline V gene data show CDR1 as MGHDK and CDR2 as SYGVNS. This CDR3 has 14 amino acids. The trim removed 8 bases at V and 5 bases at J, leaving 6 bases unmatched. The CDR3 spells CASSTGQNNSPLHF. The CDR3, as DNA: TGTGCCAGCTCCACGGGACAGAATAATTCACCCCTCCACTTT.

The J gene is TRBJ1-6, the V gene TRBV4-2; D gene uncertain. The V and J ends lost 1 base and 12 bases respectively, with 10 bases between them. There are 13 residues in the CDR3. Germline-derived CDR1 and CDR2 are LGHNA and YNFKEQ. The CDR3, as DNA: TGTGCCAGCAGCCAAGGGCTCGAGGGACCCCTCCACTTT. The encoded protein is CASSQGLEGPLHF.

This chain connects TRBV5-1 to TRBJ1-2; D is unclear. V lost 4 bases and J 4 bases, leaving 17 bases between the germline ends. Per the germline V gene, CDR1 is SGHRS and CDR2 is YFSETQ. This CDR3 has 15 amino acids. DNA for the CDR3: TGCGCCAGCAGCCTAGCCACACAGCCAACCTATGGCTACACCTTC. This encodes CASSLATQPTYGYTF.

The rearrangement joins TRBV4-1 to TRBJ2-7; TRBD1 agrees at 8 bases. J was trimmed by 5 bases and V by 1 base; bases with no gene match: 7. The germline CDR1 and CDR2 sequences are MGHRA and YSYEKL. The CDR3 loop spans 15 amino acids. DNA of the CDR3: TGCGCCAGCAGCCAAGGGGCCTTGACAGGGGACGAGCAGTACTTC. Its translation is CASSQGALTGDEQYF.

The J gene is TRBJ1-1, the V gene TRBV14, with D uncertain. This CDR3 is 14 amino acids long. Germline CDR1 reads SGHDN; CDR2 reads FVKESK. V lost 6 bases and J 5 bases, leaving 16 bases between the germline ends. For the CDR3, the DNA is TGTGCCAGCAGTCCTTTCCATGAACGGACTGAAGCTTTCTTT. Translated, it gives CASSPFHERTEAFF.

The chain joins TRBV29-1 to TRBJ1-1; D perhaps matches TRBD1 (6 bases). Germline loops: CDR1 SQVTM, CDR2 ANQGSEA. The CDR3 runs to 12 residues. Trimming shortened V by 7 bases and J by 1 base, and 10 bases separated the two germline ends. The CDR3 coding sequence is TGCAGCGGGGGGGGCTCGAACACTGAAGCTTTCTTT. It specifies CSGGGSNTEAFF.

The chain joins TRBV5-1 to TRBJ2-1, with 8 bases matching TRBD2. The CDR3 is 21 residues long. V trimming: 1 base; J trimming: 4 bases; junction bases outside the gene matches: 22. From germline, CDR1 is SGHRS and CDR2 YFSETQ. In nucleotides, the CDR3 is TGCGCCAGCAGCTTGCCTCTAGCGGGTTCGACTTTCTCGACCATATACAATGAGCAGTTCTTC. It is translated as CASSLPLAGSTFSTIYNEQFF.

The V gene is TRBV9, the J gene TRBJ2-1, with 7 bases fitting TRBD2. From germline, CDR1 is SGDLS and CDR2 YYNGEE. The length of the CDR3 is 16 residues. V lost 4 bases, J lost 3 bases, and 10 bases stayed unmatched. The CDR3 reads CASSSPWGGGYNEQFF. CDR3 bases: TGTGCCAGCAGCTCACCATGGGGCGGGGGCTACAATGAGCAGTTCTTC.

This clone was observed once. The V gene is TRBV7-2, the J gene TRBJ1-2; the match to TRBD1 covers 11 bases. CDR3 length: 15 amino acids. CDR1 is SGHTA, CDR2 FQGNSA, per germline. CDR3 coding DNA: TGTGCAGAGAGGAGGCGGGACAGGGGGTTCTTTGGCTACACCTTC. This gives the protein CAERRRDRGFFGYTF. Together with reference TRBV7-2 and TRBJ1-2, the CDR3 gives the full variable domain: GAGVSQSPSNKVTEKGKDVELRCDPISGHTALYWYRQSLGQGLEFLIYFQGNSAPDKSGLPSDRFSAERTGGSVSTLTIQRTQQEDSAVYLCAERRRDRGFFGYTFGSGTRLTVV.

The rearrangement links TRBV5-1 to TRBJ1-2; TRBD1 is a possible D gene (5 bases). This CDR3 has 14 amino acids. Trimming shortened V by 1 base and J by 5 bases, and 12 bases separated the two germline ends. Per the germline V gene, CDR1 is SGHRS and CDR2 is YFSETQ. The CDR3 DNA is TGCGCCAGCAGCTTGATCGCGGGGGGTTATGGCTACACCTTC. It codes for CASSLIAGGYGYTF.

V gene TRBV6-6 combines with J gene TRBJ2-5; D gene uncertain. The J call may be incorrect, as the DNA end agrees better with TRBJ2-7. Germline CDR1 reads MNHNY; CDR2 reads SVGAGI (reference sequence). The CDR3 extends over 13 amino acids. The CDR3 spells CASSYSYSYEQYF. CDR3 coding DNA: TGTGCCAGCAGCTATTCCTACAGCTACGAGCAGTACTTC.

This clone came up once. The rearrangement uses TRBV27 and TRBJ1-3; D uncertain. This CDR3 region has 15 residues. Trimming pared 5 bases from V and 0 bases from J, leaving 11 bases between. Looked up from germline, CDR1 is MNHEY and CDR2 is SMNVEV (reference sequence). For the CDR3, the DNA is TGTGCCAGCAGTCCGCCAATTAGCTCTGGAAACACCATATATTTT. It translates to CASSPPISSGNTIYF.

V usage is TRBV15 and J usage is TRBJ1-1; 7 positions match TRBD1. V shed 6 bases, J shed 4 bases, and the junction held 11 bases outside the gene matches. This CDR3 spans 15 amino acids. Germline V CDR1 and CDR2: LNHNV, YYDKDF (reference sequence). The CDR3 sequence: CATSNPSTGSTEAFF. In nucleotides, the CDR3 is TGTGCCACCAGTAACCCTTCGACAGGGAGCACTGAAGCTTTCTTT.